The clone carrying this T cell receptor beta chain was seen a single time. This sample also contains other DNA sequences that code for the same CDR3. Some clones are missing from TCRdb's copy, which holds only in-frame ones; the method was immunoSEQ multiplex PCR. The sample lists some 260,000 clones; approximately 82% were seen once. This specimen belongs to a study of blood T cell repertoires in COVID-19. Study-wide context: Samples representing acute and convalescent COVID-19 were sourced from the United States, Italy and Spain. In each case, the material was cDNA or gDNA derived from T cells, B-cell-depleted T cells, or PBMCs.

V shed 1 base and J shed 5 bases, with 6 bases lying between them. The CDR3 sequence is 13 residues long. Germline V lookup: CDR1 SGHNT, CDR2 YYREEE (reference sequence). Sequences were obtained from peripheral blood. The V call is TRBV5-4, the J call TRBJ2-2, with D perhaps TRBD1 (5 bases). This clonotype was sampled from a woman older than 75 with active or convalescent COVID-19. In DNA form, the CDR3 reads TGTGCCAGCAGCTTGCAGGGAACCGGGGAGCTGTTTTTT. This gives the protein CASSLQGTGELFF. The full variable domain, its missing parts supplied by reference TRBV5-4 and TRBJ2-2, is ETGVTQSPTHLIKTRGQQVTLRCSSQSGHNTVSWYQQALGQGPQFIFQYYREEENGRGNFPPRFSGLQFPNYSSELNVNALELDDSALYLCASSLQGTGELFFGEGSRLTVL.